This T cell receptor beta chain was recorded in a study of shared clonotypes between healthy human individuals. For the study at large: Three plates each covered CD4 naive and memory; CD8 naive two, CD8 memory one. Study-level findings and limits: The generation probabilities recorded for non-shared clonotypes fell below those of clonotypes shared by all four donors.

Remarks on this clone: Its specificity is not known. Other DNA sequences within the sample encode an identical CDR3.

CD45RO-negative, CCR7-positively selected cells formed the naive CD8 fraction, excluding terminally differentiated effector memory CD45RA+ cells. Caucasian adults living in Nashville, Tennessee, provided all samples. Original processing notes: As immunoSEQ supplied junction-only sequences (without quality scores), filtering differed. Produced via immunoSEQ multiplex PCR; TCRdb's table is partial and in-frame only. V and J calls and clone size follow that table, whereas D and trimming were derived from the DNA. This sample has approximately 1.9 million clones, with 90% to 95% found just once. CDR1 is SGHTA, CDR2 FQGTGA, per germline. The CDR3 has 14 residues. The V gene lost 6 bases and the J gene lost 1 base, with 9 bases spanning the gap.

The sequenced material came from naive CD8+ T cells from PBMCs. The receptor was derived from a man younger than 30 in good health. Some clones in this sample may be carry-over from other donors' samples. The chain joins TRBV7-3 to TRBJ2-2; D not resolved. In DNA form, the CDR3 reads TGTGCCAGCAGTCCTTTGGGGAACACCGGGGAGCTGTTTTTT. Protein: CASSPLGNTGELFF.